This T cell receptor (beta chain) was recovered during a study of blood T cells in healthy people across ages. Study in general: Through template switching, about one barcoded beta molecule was captured per two T cells, as measured in model experiments. Whole-study findings and limits: It was held that the diversity estimates obtained from one million T cells were underestimates.

This clonotype was seen a handful of times. Its specificity is not known. This CDR3 has 18 amino acids. Deletions cut 3 bases from V and 1 base from J, with 20 bases between. Alongside a J-beta primer mix, a sample-barcoded 5' primer served in a second PCR lasting roughly 7 to 11 cycles. TCRdb re-analysed the 5' RACE reads in MiXCR, keeping a single row per CDR3 protein. The repertoire holds 920,000 or so distinct CDR3 sequences, with under 45% as singletons. Sequenced sample: blood. This TCR derives from a woman in her fifties or sixties in good health. The chain combines TRBV12-3 or TRBV12-4 with TRBJ2-3; tentatively, D is TRBD2 (6 bases). Here the CDR3 reads CASSFGLNIHLGTDTQYF. CDR3 DNA: TGTGCCAGCAGTTTCGGACTAAATATACACCTAGGCACAGATACGCAGTATTTT.